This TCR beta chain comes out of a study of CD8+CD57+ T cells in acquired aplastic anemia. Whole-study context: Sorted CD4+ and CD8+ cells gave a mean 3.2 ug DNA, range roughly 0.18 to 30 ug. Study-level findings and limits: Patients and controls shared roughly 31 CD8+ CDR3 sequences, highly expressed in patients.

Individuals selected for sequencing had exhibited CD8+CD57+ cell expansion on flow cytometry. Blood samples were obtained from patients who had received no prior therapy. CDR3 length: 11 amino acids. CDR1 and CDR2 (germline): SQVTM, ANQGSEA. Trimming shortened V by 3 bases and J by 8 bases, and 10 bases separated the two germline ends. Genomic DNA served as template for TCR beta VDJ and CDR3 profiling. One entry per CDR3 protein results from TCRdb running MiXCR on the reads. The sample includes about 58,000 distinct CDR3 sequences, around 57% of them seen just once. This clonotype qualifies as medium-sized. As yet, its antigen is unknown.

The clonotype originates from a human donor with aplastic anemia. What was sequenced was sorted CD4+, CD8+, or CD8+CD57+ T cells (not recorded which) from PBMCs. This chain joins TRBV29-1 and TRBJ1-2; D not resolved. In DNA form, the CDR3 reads TGCAGCGTTGAGAAAGGTGTCGGCTACACCTTC. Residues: CSVEKGVGYTF.